Sequencing of this T cell receptor beta chain was carried out in a study of beta chain features in type 1 diabetes (dated by TCRdb to the late 2010s). Context from the whole study: Patients and healthy donors did not differ in mean age, gender distribution, total cell number or subset yield. A total of about 100,000,000 sorted cells were examined across all samples, and RNA yield correlated strongly with the number of cells per subset. In the study, recently diagnosed type 1 diabetes patients and matched healthy donors were compared on the TCRB repertoires of their sorted circulating CD4+ T cell subsets. Naive and central memory subsets were obtained from all 30 or so donors, but regulatory and stem cell-like memory subsets were isolated from only 8 patients and 8 healthy donors.

Counted from cysteine to phenylalanine, this CDR3 has 13 amino acids. Only CDR3 DNA remains: 39 bases, in frame from the first base. V is clipped by 4 bases and J by 0 bases, and the sequence between their germline boundaries is 6 bases long. From a lookup of the germline V gene (reference sequence), CDR1 and CDR2 are SGHNT and YYREEE. Broad study findings and their caveats: Because small numbers of individuals were included in the HLA sub-analyses, any influence of HLA type on TCRB rearrangement was left unresolved. Naive, central memory and regulatory TCRB repertoires appeared more similar among patients than among healthy donors. Shorter templates might have been favored by PCR, but patient and control samples were amplified and corrected together, so both groups would have been affected equally by any skew. Because cDNA was sequenced instead of genomic DNA, activated cells with high expression could be over-represented, although the groups did not differ in activation or CD3 levels. At VDJ recombination sites, type 1 diabetes patients had fewer insertions and more deleted nucleotides, which implies abnormalities in thymic rearrangement. Type 1 diabetes patients showed a moderate but significant shortening of TCRB CDR3 length in all four CD4+ subsets.

This clone was picked up a small number of times. Its antigen is still unknown. It has no much larger one-base neighbor in the sample; base qualities were not kept. A single peripheral blood draw of around 120 mL on average was collected from each donor into heparinised tubes. Using a panel that included CD45RO, CCR7, CD25, CD127, CD95 and CD27, naive, central memory, regulatory and stem cell-like memory CD4+ T cells were sorted on a BD FACSAria II. All sorted populations exceeded 95% purity. PBMCs were isolated immediately by Lymphoprep density gradient centrifugation and stained directly without culture. So that batch effects would be minimized, each experiment stained and sorted samples in pairs, pairing one healthy donor with one patient. All of the isolated RNA was reverse transcribed with the High Capacity cDNA Reverse Transcription Kit, so expressed TCRB transcripts were sequenced. Naive, central memory and regulatory T cell samples underwent deep immunoSEQ sequencing, averaging around 3.6 million total reads per sample. After sorted cells were lysed in RLT buffer, RNA was extracted with DNase-treated RNeasy Micro or Mini kits, with the choice depending on cell number. To prevent cross-contamination, every cell subset was processed on its own, while patient and healthy donor samples were processed together. Using the immunoSEQ multiplex PCR, TCRB sequences were amplified from cDNA into 87-bp fragments spanning the CDR3 region. Amplicons were sequenced on the Illumina HiSeq platform. Regarding the original processing steps: PCR bias was corrected computationally using synthetic template baselines, and reads within Hamming distance 2 were collapsed, with unmergeable singletons discarded. Reads were aligned to IMGT to assign V, D and J genes, CDR3 length, and insertions or deletions at six rearrangement sites. Within each subset, clonotype counts were normalized to the number of sorted cells before true diversity and Gini coefficients were calculated with the tcR R package. Repertoire sharing was quantified using the overlap coefficient calculated on TCRB nucleotide sequences. Out-of-frame TCRB sequences from naive cells were analyzed as a proxy for the pre-selection repertoire. TCRdb retrieved this table from immuneACCESS and kept in-frame rearrangements only. Not all clones are present; in checked studies, unresolved V genes account for under half, and no reason is known for the remainder. Clonal size and the V and J genes are those of that table, whereas D and trimming came from the DNA. The sample table lists some 410,000 clones, more than 11% of them with a count of one. The top ten constitute roughly 0.035% of the sample.

The chain is encoded by TRBV5-4 joined to TRBJ2-3, with the identity of the D gene unclear. The specimen was naive CD4+ T cells from blood. This specimen's cell subset or site label, interpreted: true naive CD4+ T cells. The receptor was derived from a man younger than 45 in good health. The DNA sequence is given as TGTGCCAGCAGCCTTTTTAGCACAGATACGCAGTATTTT. Translation gives CASSLFSTDTQYF.